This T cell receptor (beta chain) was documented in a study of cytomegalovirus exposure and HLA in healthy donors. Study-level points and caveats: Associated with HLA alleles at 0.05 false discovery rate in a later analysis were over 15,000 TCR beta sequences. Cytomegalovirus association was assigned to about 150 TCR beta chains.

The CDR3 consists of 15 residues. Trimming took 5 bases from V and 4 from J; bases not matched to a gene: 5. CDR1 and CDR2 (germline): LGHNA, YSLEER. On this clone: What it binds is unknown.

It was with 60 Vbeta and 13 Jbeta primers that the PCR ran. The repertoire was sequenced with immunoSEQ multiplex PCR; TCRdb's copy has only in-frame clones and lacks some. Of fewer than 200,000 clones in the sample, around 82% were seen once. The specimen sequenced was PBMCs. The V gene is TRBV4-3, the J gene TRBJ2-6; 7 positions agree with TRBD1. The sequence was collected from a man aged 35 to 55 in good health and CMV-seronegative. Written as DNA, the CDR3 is TGCGCCAGCAGCGACAGGGTACCCGGGGCCAACGTCCTGACTTTC. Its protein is CASSDRVPGANVLTF.